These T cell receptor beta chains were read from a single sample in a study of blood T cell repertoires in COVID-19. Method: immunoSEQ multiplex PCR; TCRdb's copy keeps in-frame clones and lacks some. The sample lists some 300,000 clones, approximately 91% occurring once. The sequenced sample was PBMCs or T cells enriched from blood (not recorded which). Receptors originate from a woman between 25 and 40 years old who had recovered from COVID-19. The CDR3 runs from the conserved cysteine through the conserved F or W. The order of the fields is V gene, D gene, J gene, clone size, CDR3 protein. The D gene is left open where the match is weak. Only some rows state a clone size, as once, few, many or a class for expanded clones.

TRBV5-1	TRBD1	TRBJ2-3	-	CASSDQGQISDTQYF
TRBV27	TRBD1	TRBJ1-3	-	CVSSLGQGTGLNTIYF
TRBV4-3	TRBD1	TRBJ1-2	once	CASSQERMGQAAWGYTF
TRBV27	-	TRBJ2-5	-	CASSLSGKTQYF
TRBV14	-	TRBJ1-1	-	CASSQDLRGEAFF
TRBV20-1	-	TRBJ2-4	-	CSASFGIIAKNIQYF
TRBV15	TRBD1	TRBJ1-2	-	CATSASGTDYGYTF
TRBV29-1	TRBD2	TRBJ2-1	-	CSVEAGTSGSRGEQFF
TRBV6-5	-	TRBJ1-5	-	CASSPGVLSNQPQHF
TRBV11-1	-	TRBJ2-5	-	CASSADRLQETQYF